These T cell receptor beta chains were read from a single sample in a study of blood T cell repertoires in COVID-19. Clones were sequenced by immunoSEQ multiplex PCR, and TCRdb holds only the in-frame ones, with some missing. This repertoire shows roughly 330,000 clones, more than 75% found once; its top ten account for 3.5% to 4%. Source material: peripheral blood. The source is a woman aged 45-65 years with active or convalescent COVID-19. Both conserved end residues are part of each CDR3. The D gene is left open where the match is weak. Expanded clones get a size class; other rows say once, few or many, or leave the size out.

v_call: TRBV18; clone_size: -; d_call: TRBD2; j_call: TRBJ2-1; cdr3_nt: TGTGCCAGCTCACCTCCACGGGGGGAGACAGAGGATTACAATGAGCAGTTCTTC; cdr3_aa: CASSPPRGETEDYNEQFF
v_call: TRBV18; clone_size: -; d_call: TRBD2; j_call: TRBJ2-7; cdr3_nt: TGTGCCAGCTCACCACCCTTGGCGGGAGGATTGTCCTACGAGCAGTACTTC; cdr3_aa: CASSPPLAGGLSYEQYF
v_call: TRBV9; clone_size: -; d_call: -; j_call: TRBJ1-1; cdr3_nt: TGTGCCAGCAGCTTCACGGGGAACACTGAAGCTTTCTTT; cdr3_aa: CASSFTGNTEAFF
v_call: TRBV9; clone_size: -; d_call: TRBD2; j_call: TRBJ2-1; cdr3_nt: TGTGCCAGCAGCGTGGCCCTTAGCGGGGGGGCGGACAATGAGCAGTTCTTC; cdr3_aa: CASSVALSGGADNEQFF
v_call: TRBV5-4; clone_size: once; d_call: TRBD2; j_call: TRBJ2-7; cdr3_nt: TGTGCCAGCAGCTTGGGGAGCGGGAGGCACGACGAGCAGTACTTC; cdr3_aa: CASSLGSGRHDEQYF
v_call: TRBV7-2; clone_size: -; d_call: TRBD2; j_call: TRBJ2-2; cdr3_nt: TGTGCCAGCAGCCTAGTCCCGGGACTAGAGAACACCGGGGAGCTGTTTTTT; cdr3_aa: CASSLVPGLENTGELFF
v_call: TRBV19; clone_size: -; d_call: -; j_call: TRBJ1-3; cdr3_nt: TGTGCCAGTAGTCCGAATCCACAGGGCCTCTCTGGAAACACCATATATTTT; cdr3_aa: CASSPNPQGLSGNTIYF
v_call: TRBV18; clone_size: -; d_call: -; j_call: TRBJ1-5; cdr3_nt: TGTGCCAGCTCACCACCGGGGCCCAATCAGCCCCAGCATTTT; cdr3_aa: CASSPPGPNQPQHF
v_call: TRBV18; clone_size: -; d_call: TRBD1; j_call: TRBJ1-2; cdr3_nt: TGTGCCAGCTCAACTGGGACAGGGGAGCTGGTGGCTGGCTACACCTTC; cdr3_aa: CASSTGTGELVAGYTF
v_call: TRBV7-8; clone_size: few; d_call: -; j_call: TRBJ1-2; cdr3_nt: TGTGCCAGCAGCTTAGTGAGGGTCGGGCTTAACTATGGCTACACCTTC; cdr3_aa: CASSLVRVGLNYGYTF
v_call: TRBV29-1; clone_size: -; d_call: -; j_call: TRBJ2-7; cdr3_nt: TGCAGCGGATCGTTTTCGGGAGCCTACGAGCAGTACTTC; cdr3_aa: CSGSFSGAYEQYF
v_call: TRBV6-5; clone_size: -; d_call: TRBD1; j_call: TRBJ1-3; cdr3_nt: TGTGCCAGCAGTTACTCGAGACAGGGGGAGAACACCATATATTTT; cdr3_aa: CASSYSRQGENTIYF
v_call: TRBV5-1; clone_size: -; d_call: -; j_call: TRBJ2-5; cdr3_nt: TGCGCCAGCAGCCCCAGAGGGGGTCAGGCGAGGAGGGAGACCCAGTACTTC; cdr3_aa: CASSPRGGQARRETQYF
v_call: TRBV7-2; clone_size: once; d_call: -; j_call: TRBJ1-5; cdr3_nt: TGTGCCAGCAGCTTATTTGGCGGGAAGAGCAATCAGCCCCAGCATTTT; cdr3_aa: CASSLFGGKSNQPQHF
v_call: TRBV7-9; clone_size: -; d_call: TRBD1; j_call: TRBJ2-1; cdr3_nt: TGTGCCAGCAGCTTGGGCGGGACAGGGGGGCACAATGAGCAGTTCTTC; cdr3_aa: CASSLGGTGGHNEQFF
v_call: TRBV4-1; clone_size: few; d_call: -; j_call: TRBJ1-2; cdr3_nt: TGCGCCAGCAGCTTCGACAGTGGCTATGGCTACACCTTC; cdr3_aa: CASSFDSGYGYTF
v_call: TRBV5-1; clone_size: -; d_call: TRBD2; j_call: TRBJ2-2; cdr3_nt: TGCGCCAGCAGCATCGGACTAGCGGGGGGCCCGAACACCGGGGAGCTGTTTTTT; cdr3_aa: CASSIGLAGGPNTGELFF
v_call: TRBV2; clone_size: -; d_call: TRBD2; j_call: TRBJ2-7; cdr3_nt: TGTGCCAGCAGGGCGGGACTAGTAGGCGAGCAGTACTTC; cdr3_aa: CASRAGLVGEQYF
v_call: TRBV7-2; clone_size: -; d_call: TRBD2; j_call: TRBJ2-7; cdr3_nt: TGTGCCAGCAGGACGACTAGCGGAACCTACGAGCAGTACTTC; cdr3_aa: CASRTTSGTYEQYF
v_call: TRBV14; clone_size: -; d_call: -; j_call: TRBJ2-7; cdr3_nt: TGTGCCAGCAGCCGAGGCTACGAGCAGTACTTC; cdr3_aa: CASSRGYEQYF
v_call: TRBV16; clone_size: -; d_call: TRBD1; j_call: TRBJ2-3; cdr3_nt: TGTGCCAGCAGCCAAACGGCGACAGGGGGCGCGGATACGCAGTATTTT; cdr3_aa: CASSQTATGGADTQYF
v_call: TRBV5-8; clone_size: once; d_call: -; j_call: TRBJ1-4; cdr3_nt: TGTGCCAGCAGCTCGAGCAGACTAACTAATGAAAAACTGTTTTTT; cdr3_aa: CASSSSRLTNEKLFF
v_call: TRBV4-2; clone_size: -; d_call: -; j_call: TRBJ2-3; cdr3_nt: TGTGCCAGCAGCCAAGGTGTACAGGGTTTACCCCCCACAGATACGCAGTATTTT; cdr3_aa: CASSQGVQGLPPTDTQYF
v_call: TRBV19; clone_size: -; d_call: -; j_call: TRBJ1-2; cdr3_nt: TGTGCCAGTAGTAAAACCGCAGGGGCTCTCTATGGCTACACCTTC; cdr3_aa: CASSKTAGALYGYTF
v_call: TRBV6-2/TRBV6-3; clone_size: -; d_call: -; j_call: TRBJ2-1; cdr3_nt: TGTGCCAGCAGTTCGAGACAGTACAATGAGCAGTTCTTC; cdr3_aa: CASSSRQYNEQFF
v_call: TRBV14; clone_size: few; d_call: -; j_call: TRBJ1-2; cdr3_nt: TGTGCCAGCAGCCAAGATCTGACGGGGAACTATGGCTACACCTTC; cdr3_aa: CASSQDLTGNYGYTF
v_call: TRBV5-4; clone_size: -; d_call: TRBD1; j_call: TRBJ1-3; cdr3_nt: TGTGCCAGCAGCTTGGCAGGGGGGGGAAACACCATATATTTT; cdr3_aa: CASSLAGGGNTIYF
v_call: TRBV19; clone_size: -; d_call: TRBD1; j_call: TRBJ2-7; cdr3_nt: TGTGCCAGTAGTATGGACAGGGGGCCAACCTACGAGCAGTACTTC; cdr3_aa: CASSMDRGPTYEQYF
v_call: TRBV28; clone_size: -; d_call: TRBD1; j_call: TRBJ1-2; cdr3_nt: TGTGCCAGCAGTTTTTTGGGAGACAGGGAATTGGGTAACTATGGCTACACCTTC; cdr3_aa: CASSFLGDRELGNYGYTF
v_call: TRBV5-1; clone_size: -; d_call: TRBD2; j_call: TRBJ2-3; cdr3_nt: TGCGCCAGCAGCTTGCGGGGGGAGGGCACAGATACGCAGTATTTT; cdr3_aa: CASSLRGEGTDTQYF
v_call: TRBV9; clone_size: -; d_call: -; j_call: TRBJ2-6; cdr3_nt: TGTGCCAGCAGCGTAGGCGGGGGCGCTGGGGCCAACGTCCTGACTTTC; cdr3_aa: CASSVGGGAGANVLTF
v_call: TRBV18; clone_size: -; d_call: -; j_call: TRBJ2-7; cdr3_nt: TGTGCCAGCTCACGGGCGGGGCCGGAGGTCAAGCAGTACTTC; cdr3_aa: CASSRAGPEVKQYF
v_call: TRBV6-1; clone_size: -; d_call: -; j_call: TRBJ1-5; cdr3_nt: TGTGCCAGCAGTTCAGGGGATAGCAATCAGCCCCAGCATTTT; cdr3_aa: CASSSGDSNQPQHF
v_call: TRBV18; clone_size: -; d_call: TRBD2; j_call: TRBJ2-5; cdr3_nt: TGTGCCAGCTCACCACCTAATAGGCTGACTAGCAGGGAGACCCAGTACTTC; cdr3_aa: CASSPPNRLTSRETQYF
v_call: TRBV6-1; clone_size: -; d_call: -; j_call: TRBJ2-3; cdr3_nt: TGTGCCAGCAGTGAACGACTAGTGGATACGCAGTATTTT; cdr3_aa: CASSERLVDTQYF
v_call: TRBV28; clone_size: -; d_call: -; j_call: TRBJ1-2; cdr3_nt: TGTGCCAGCAGACTAAGGGAGAACTATGGCTACACCTTC; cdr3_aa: CASRLRENYGYTF
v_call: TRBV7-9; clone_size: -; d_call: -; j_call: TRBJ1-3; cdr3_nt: TGTGCCAGCAGCTCCAGGGGTAGGGGCTCTGGAAACACCATATATTTT; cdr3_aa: CASSSRGRGSGNTIYF
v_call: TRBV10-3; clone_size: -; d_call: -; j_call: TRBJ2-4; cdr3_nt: TGTGCCATCAGTGAGTCGGCCGGGCTGCAGCGGGCCCAGTACTTC; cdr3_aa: CAISESAGLQRAQYF
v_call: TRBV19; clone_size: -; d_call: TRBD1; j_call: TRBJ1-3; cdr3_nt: TGTGCCAGTAGTACCCAACAGGGGGCGAACACCATATATTTT; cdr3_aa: CASSTQQGANTIYF
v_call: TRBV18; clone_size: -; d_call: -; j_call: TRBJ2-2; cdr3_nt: TGTGCCAGCTCACCGAGATTTCTCGGCGGGGACTTCCGCTCTAATAACACCGGGGAGCTGTTTTTT; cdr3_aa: CASSPRFLGGDFRSNNTGELFF
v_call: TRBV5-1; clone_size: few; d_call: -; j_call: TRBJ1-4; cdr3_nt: TGCGCCAGCAGCTCAGAGCTTCAGGGTGAAAAACTGTTTTTT; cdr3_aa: CASSSELQGEKLFF
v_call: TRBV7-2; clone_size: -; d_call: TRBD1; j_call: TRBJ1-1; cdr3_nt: TGTGCCAGCAGACCTTACCCCACAGGGGGCTTTGGGGAGGGCACTGAAGCTTTCTTT; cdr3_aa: CASRPYPTGGFGEGTEAFF
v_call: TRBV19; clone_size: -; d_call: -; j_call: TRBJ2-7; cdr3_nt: TGTGCCAGTAGTATCGCGGCAGGGAGGGAGCAGTACTTC; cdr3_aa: CASSIAAGREQYF
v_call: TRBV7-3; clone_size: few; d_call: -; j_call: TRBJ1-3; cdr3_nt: TGTGCCAGCAGCTTACAGGGTCCCCCTGGAAACACCATATATTTT; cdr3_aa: CASSLQGPPGNTIYF
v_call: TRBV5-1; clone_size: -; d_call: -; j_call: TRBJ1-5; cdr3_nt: TGCGCCAGCAGCCTGGCCGGAGGGAATCAGCCCCAGCATTTT; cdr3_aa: CASSLAGGNQPQHF
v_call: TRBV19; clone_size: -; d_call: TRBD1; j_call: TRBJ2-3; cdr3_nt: TGTGCCAGTAGTGTGGGACAGGGGAAAGGAGATACGCAGTATTTT; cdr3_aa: CASSVGQGKGDTQYF
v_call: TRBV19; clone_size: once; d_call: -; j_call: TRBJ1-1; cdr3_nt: TGTGCCAGTACCCTGACAGGAGGAGGCACTGAAGCTTTCTTT; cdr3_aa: CASTLTGGGTEAFF
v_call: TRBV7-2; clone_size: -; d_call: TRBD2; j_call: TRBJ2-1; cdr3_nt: TGTGCCAGCAGCTTACTTCCGGGAGGTCATGAGCAGTTCTTC; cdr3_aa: CASSLLPGGHEQFF
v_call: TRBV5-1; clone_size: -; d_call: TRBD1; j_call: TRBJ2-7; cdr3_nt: TGCGCCAGCAGCTTGGAAGGACAGGCTTACGAGCAGTACTTC; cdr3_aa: CASSLEGQAYEQYF
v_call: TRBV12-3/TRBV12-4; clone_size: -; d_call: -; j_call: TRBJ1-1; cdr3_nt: TGTGCCAGCAGGCGACAGGACCTCCCGACAGCTTTCTTT; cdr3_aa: CASRRQDLPTAFF
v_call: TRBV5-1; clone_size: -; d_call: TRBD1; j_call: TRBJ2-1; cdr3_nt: TGCGCCACTTCCCTAGGACAGGGGTCGTACAATGAGCAGTTCTTC; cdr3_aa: CATSLGQGSYNEQFF
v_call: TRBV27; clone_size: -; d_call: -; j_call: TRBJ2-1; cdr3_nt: TGTGCCAGCAGCGCCCCGGGGACTGCCTACAATGAGCAGTTCTTC; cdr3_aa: CASSAPGTAYNEQFF
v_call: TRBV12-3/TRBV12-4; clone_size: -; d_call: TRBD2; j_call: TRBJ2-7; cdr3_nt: TGTGCCAGCAGTTTAGGTAGCGGGAGCGAGCAGTACTTC; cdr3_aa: CASSLGSGSEQYF
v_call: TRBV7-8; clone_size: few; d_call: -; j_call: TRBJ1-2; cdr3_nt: TGTGCCAGCACCAAGGCAGTTTCCCAGGGGGGCTACACCTTC; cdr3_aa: CASTKAVSQGGYTF
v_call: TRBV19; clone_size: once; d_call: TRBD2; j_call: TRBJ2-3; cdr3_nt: TGTGCCAGTAGTCATTTAGCGGGAGGAGATACGCAGTATTTT; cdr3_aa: CASSHLAGGDTQYF
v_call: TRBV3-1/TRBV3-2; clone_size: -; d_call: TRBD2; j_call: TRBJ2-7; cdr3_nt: TGTGCCAGCAGCCACGAGGAGCTAGCGGCTGCCTACGAGCAGTACTTC; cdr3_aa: CASSHEELAAAYEQYF
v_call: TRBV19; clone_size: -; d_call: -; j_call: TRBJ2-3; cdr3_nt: TGTGCCAGTAGTGGGGCAGGGGATACGCAGTATTTT; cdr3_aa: CASSGAGDTQYF